The 8 T cell receptor beta chains in this list originate from one sample, sequenced in a study of monozygotic twins with inflammatory bowel disease. TCRdb reanalyzed the 5' RACE reads, giving one entry per CDR3 protein sequence and no DNA. The sample data list 140,000 to 150,000 distinct CDR3 sequences. Material for sequencing was blood. Receptors originate from a human donor with ulcerative colitis or Crohn's disease, or a healthy co-twin of an affected twin (not recorded which).

The chain links TRBV10-3 to TRBJ2-2. CDR3 size: 15 residues. Germline V gives CDR1 ENHRY, CDR2 SYGVKD. The CDR3 is CAISSVSDTAGELFF.

The V gene is TRBV5-1, the J gene TRBJ2-2. From germline, CDR1 is SGHRS and CDR2 YFSETQ. The length of the CDR3 is 15 residues. The CDR3 sequence: CASSLAGSQVGELFF.

This sequence joins TRBV7-2 and TRBJ2-4; lacking DNA, the TRBD2 call made by TCRdb goes unchecked. This CDR3 is 17 amino acids long. Germline V lookup: CDR1 SGHTA, CDR2 FQGNSA. The CDR3 is CASSLERGGRAKNIQYF.

The J gene is TRBJ2-1, the V gene TRBV7-2; the D gene TCRdb calls, TRBD1, cannot be checked with no DNA. Germline assignment: CDR1 SGHTA and CDR2 FQGNSA. The CDR3 runs 15 residues. The CDR3 region is CASSILGGRYNEQFF.

The chain uses TRBV12-3 or TRBV12-4 and TRBJ2-1; the TRBD1 assignment by TCRdb is unverifiable without DNA. CDR3 length: 14 residues. CDR3 region: CASGRGQGASEQFF.

The J gene is TRBJ2-7, the V gene TRBV20-1; the TRBD1 assignment by TCRdb is unverifiable without DNA. The length of the CDR3 is 14 residues. CDR1 and CDR2 (germline): DFQATT, SNEGSKA (reference sequence). CDR3 sequence: CSAREPTGRYEQYF.

V gene TRBV5-1 combines with J gene TRBJ2-5; the TCRdb call, TRBD2, lacks DNA for checking. Germline CDR1 is SGHRS and CDR2 is YFSETQ. This CDR3 is built from 15 residues. CDR3 protein: CASSSSSSSQETQYF. Variable domain in full (rest from reference TRBV5-1 and TRBJ2-5): KAGVTQTPRYLIKTRGQQVTLSCSPISGHRSVSWYQQTPGQGLQFLFEYFSETQRNKGNFPGRFSGRQFSNSRSEMNVSTLELGDSALYLCASSSSSSSQETQYFGPGTRLLVL.

The rearrangement uses TRBV5-1 and TRBJ2-7. Per germline, CDR1 SGHRS and CDR2 YFSETQ. This CDR3 comprises 12 residues. This CDR3 reads CASSYPSYEQYF. Full variable domain (outside the CDR3, taken from reference TRBV5-1 and TRBJ2-7): KAGVTQTPRYLIKTRGQQVTLSCSPISGHRSVSWYQQTPGQGLQFLFEYFSETQRNKGNFPGRFSGRQFSNSRSEMNVSTLELGDSALYLCASSYPSYEQYFGPGTRLTVT.